The 5 T cell receptor beta chains below come from one sample, sequenced in a study of siplizumab effects on memory and regulatory T cells. Sequencing was performed with immunoSEQ multiplex PCR; in TCRdb, only in-frame clones are kept and a portion is missing. The sample yields approximately 100,000 clones, about 90% seen once. The specimen was Tregs sorted from blood. These receptors all come from a human donor in good health.

This chain uses TRBV19 with TRBJ2-7, with D tentatively TRBD2 (5 bases). The CDR3 sequence is 15 residues long. Trimming shortened V by 6 bases and J by 4 bases, and 19 bases separated the two germline ends. Germline values: CDR1 LNHDA, CDR2 SQIVND (reference sequence). CDR3 residues: CASSPLREDRYEQYF. The CDR3 bases are TGTGCCAGTAGCCCCCTCCGGGAAGATCGTTACGAGCAGTACTTC.

The J gene is TRBJ1-5, the V gene TRBV6-6; D not resolved. This CDR3 has 16 residues. Germline CDR1 is MNHNY and CDR2 is SVGAGI (reference sequence). Trimming cost V 2 bases and J 0 bases, with 11 bases left between them. The CDR3 spells CASSYVGSYSNQPQHF. In nucleotides, the CDR3 is TGTGCCAGCAGTTACGTGGGCAGCTATAGCAATCAGCCCCAGCATTTT.

The rearrangement uses TRBV7-9 and TRBJ2-1; 7 bases line up with TRBD1. Germline lookup yields CDR1 SEHNR and CDR2 FQNEAQ (reference sequence). The CDR3 is made up of 14 amino acids. The V and J ends lost 3 bases and 4 bases, in that order; junction bases with no gene match: 3. This CDR3 reads CASSLGQNYNEQFF. CDR3 coding DNA: TGTGCCAGCAGCTTGGGACAGAATTACAATGAGCAGTTCTTC. Filled out from reference TRBV7-9 and TRBJ2-1, the complete variable domain reads DTGVSQNPRHKITKRGQNVTFRCDPISEHNRLYWYRQTLGQGPEFLTYFQNEAQLEKSRLLSDRFSAERPKGSFSTLEIQRTEQGDSAMYLCASSLGQNYNEQFFGPGTRLTVL.

The chain joins TRBV5-1 to TRBJ2-7; D is ambiguous. Germline loops: CDR1 SGHRS, CDR2 YFSETQ. The CDR3 is 14 residues long. Trimming removed 0 bases from V and 0 bases from J, with 7 bases in between. DNA for the CDR3: TGCGCCAGCAGCTTGGGGGTCAGCTCCTACGAGCAGTACTTC. Protein: CASSLGVSSYEQYF.

The chain joins TRBV11-1 to TRBJ2-1; 10 bases map to TRBD2. CDR1 and CDR2 (germline): SGHAT, FQDESV (reference sequence). The CDR3 contains 16 residues. Germline trimming cut 2 bases from V and 7 bases from J; bases unmatched to any gene: 8. CDR3 nucleotide sequence: TGTGCCAGCAGCTTACCGGGGACTAGCGCGGGTAATGAGCAGTTCTTC. It translates to CASSLPGTSAGNEQFF.